The present T cell receptor beta chain was sequenced within a study of human T cells and chemical hapten exposure. Study information: Once 0.01% DPC had been applied to the upper back by patch test, readings were taken at 6 days. Notes on the study in general: Large CDR3 similarity clusters arose significantly more often from expanded TCRs than from controls.

V was pared by 4 bases and J by 6 bases, with 8 bases of the junction left unmatched. Germline CDR1 reads MNHEY; CDR2 reads SVGEGT. The CDR3 is 14 residues long. In this sample, this clonotype turned up many times. Its antigen remains unidentified. As handled by the study authors: With a range of roughly 23,224 to 690,600, the median per sample was roughly 95,000 TCRs. TCRdb re-derived calls from the RACE reads in MiXCR, one entry per CDR3 protein. These V and J calls originate from TCRdb's pipeline instead of the authors' own analysis. The data hold about 57,000 distinct CDR3 sequences, with about a tenth observed a single time. The time point is: patch test 1, 2 weeks after DPC sensitization. Sample treatment: therapeutic diphenylcyclopropenone sensitization with weekly scalp DPC. Blood collection happened ahead of applying each patch test.

This material consisted of whole blood, taken in connection with sensitization to the hapten diphenylcyclopropenone (DPC). The rearrangement joins TRBV6-2 or TRBV6-3 to TRBJ2-7; 8 bases line up with TRBD1. The receptor was isolated from a woman aged 40 to 49 with alopecia areata. Some clones in this sample may be carry-over from other donors' samples. The chain's CDR3 is CASSSGGVFTEQYF. In DNA, the CDR3 is TGTGCCAGCAGTTCAGGGGGCGTTTTCACCGAGCAGTACTTC.